A single sample gave rise to the 11 T cell receptor beta chains below, sequenced in a study of beta chain features in type 1 diabetes. Overall study findings and caveats: Type 1 diabetes patients showed a moderate but significant shortening of TCRB CDR3s in all four CD4+ subsets.

These receptors lack a known antigen. Expressed TCRB transcripts were sequenced after all isolated RNA was converted to cDNA. Libraries were prepared by immunoSEQ multiplex PCR; TCRdb keeps only in-frame clonotypes and omits some of them. This sample has some 110,000 clones; approximately 16% occur once, and the top ten carry 2% to 2.5%. The sequencing input was central memory CD4+ T cells from blood. The receptors come from a man aged 25 to 40 with type 1 diabetes.

V gene TRBV7-6 combines with J gene TRBJ1-6, with 11 bases identical to TRBD1. From germline, CDR1 is SGHVS and CDR2 FNYEAQ. With V trimmed by 5 bases and J by 6 bases, 9 bases remained unmatched. The CDR3 extends over 17 amino acids. The CDR3 region has the DNA TGTGCCAGCAGCCCACGGCCCGGGACAGGGGGTAATTCACCCCTCCACTTT. Protein product: CASSPRPGTGGNSPLHF.

The chain recombines TRBV4-3 with TRBJ2-7; TRBD1 aligns across 8 bases. From germline, CDR1 is LGHNA and CDR2 YSLEER. The V segment lost 4 bases and the J segment 6 bases; nucleotides outside the gene matches: 5. CDR3 length: 13 amino acids. Here the CDR3 reads CASSRTGLSEQYF. The CDR3 DNA reads TGCGCCAGCAGCCGGACAGGGTTGAGCGAGCAGTACTTC.

This clone was seen a few times. The genes are TRBV14 and TRBJ2-5; D is undetermined. V was cut by 0 bases and J by 13 bases, with 3 bases left in between. Germline lookup yields CDR1 SGHDN and CDR2 FVKESK. This CDR3 has 9 residues. CDR3 amino acids: CASSQDRYF. CDR3 DNA: TGTGCCAGCAGCCAAGATCGGTACTTC.

The table lists this clone with a few counts. The chain has TRBV11-3 and TRBJ1-1; unclear D gene. Trimming took 1 base from V and 0 from J, leaving 3 bases between them. The CDR3 has 13 amino acids. CDR1 is SGHNT, CDR2 YENEEA, per germline. The CDR3 is CASSLGMNTEAFF. The DNA for the CDR3 is TGTGCCAGCAGCTTAGGTATGAACACTGAAGCTTTCTTT.

As to this clone: This sample includes further DNA sequences coding for the same CDR3. CDR3: CAWNRDSNQPQHF. Here the CDR3 DNA reads TGTGCCTGGAACCGGGACAGTAATCAGCCCCAGCATTTT. The chain links TRBV30 to TRBJ1-5; 7 bases line up with TRBD1. V shed 4 bases and J 4 bases; nucleotides not matched to a gene: 4. CDR1 is GTSNPN and CDR2 is SVGIG in the germline V gene (reference sequence). This CDR3 has 13 amino acids.

The chain recombines TRBV9 with TRBJ2-2, with D tentatively TRBD1 (5 bases). The V gene's germline CDR1 is SGDLS and CDR2 YYNGEE. This CDR3 spans 16 amino acids. The V gene lost 4 bases and the J gene lost 5 bases, with 18 bases spanning the gap. CDR3 residues: CASSPQGAERTGELFF. As DNA, the CDR3 is TGTGCCAGCAGCCCTCAAGGGGCGGAGAGGACCGGGGAGCTGTTTTTT.

The chain recombines TRBV27 with TRBJ2-7; 8 nucleotides agree with TRBD1. V dropped 4 bases and J dropped 1; count of bases not matched to a gene: 6. In germline, CDR1 is MNHEY, CDR2 SMNVEV (reference sequence). The CDR3 extends over 15 amino acids. CDR3 region: CASSSGQGWSYEQYF. The CDR3 nucleotides read TGTGCCAGCAGTTCTGGACAGGGATGGTCCTACGAGCAGTACTTC.

The chain links TRBV4-2 to TRBJ1-2; D is unresolved. The V gene's germline CDR1 is LGHNA and CDR2 YNFKEQ. The CDR3 contains 16 residues. Deletions cut 0 bases from V and 2 bases from J, with 13 bases between. The CDR3 reads CASSQELVVANYGYTF. The CDR3 DNA sequence: TGTGCCAGCAGCCAAGAATTAGTCGTCGCCAACTATGGCTACACCTTC.

The chain joins TRBV7-2 to TRBJ1-5, with D tentatively TRBD1 (6 bases). Germline-derived CDR1 and CDR2 are SGHTA and FQGNSA. Between the trimmed V and J ends, which lost 5 bases and 5 bases, there was a span of 13 bases. This CDR3 comprises 14 residues. The CDR3 DNA reads TGTGCCAGCAGCACACGCGGGACACATCAGCCCCAGCATTTT. As protein: CASSTRGTHQPQHF.

The sample holds a few counts of this clone. The chain has TRBV11-3 and TRBJ2-3; a weak D match, TRBD1 (5 bases). The length of the CDR3 is 13 residues. CDR1 SGHNT and CDR2 YENEEA come from the germline V gene. Trimming stripped 0 bases from V and 6 bases from J, with 7 bases between. CDR3 DNA sequence: TGTGCCAGCAGCTTAGACTCAGGGGATACGCAGTATTTT. Translating gives CASSLDSGDTQYF.

This clone was seen many times. J is TRBJ1-5 and V is TRBV7-9; D remains ambiguous. Trimming removed 4 bases at V and 7 bases at J, with 8 bases between. The CDR3 is made up of 12 amino acids. In germline, CDR1 is SEHNR, CDR2 FQNEAQ (reference sequence). The CDR3 region is CASSWTEQPQHF. For the CDR3, the DNA is TGTGCCAGCAGCTGGACCGAGCAGCCCCAGCATTTT.